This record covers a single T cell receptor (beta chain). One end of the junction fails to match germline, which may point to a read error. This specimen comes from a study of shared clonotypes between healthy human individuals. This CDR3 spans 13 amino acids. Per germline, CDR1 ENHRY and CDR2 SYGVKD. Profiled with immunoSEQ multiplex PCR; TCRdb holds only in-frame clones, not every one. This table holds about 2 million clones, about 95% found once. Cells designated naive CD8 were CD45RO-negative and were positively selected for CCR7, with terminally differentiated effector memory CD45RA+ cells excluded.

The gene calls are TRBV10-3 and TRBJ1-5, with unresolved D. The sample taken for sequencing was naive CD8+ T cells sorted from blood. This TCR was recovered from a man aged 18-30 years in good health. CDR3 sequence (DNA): TGTGCCATCAGTGAGTCGATCAGTCAGCTCCAGCATTTT. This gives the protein CAISESISQLQHF.